A single T cell receptor (beta chain) is shown here with its context. Its antigen is as yet unknown. These data originate in a study of cytomegalovirus exposure and HLA in healthy donors. As for the study in general: Some 180 million T cells yielded approximately 110 million unique TCR beta sequences in earlier analysis.

The PCR contained 60 Vbeta and 13 Jbeta primers. Source study methods: Later analysis identified around 85 million unique TCR beta chains, some 10 million shared. Data came from immunoSEQ multiplex PCR; TCRdb stores just in-frame clones and leaves some out. The V and J calls and clone size come from that table; D and trimming were worked out from the DNA. The table lists around 130,000 clones, roughly four fifths of them singletons. Germline CDR1 reads PRHDT; CDR2 reads FYEKMQ (reference sequence). The J segment lost 0 bases and the V segment lost 3 bases, leaving 8 bases of the junction unmatched. The CDR3 covers 17 residues. Regarding the study as a whole: Later work associated 16,951 TCR beta sequences with HLA alleles at 0.05 false discovery rate. CMV serostatus was the only immune exposure information that was available.

Sequencing was carried out using PBMCs. The J gene is TRBJ2-5, the V gene TRBV13; the match to TRBD2 covers 9 bases. This clonotype originated in a woman younger than 35 in good health and CMV-seronegative. The CDR3 DNA follows: TGTGCCAGCAGCTTTGGGTTGGCTAGCGGGAACCAAGAGACCCAGTACTTC. Encoded protein: CASSFGLASGNQETQYF. Filled out from reference TRBV13 and TRBJ2-5, the complete variable domain reads AAGVIQSPRHLIKEKRETATLKCYPIPRHDTVYWYQQGPGQDPQFLISFYEKMQSDKGSIPDRFSAQQFSDYHSELNMSSLELGDSALYFCASSFGLASGNQETQYFGPGTRLLVL.